The 30 T cell receptor beta chains below all came from one sample that was sequenced in a study of CD8 T cells in ankylosing spondylitis. Whole-study findings and limits: Blood of patients with ankylosing spondylitis appeared to be characterized by a TCR beta motif of eight highly homologous variants.

Each CDR3 protein is one row after TCRdb ran MiXCR on the 5' RACE reads. Here the sample spans hundreds of thousands of distinct CDR3 sequences, around 26% being singletons. The antigens of these receptors remain unknown. The sample consisted of blood, either unsorted or a sorted T cell fraction (not recorded which). These receptors came from a male donor with ankylosing spondylitis.

This clonotype was observed a handful of times. The chain is built from TRBV5-1 and TRBJ2-5, with D tentatively TRBD1 (5 bases). The CDR3 runs 14 residues. Germline CDR1 SGHRS, CDR2 YFSETQ. The V end was cut by 5 bases, the J end by 4 bases, with 15 bases between. The CDR3 reads CASSRPGQGETQYF. The DNA of the CDR3 is TGCGCCAGCAGTAGGCCAGGGCAAGGAGAGACCCAGTACTTC.

The chain recombines TRBV5-1 with TRBJ2-1; D remains unclear. Germline V gives CDR1 SGHRS, CDR2 YFSETQ. This CDR3 region has 13 residues. Trimming took 5 bases from V and 7 from J, leaving 13 bases between them. CDR3 nucleotide sequence: TGCGCCAGCAGGTTCCCTCATTTGAATGAGCAGTTCTTC. It specifies CASRFPHLNEQFF.

J is TRBJ2-5 and V is TRBV5-1; D unclear. The CDR3 is 13 residues long. V dropped 4 bases and J dropped 3 bases, with 10 bases sitting between them. Germline V CDR1 and CDR2: SGHRS, YFSETQ. The CDR3 spells CASSGPVKETQYF. The CDR3 DNA reads TGCGCCAGCAGCGGGCCAGTGAAAGAGACCCAGTACTTC.

This clonotype was seen a handful of times. The chain is built from TRBV2 and TRBJ2-2; D uncertain. The germline V gene encodes CDR1 SNHLY and CDR2 FYNNEI. The CDR3 runs to 16 residues. Trimming stripped 1 base from V and 1 base from J, with 10 bases between. The CDR3: CASSEDSGGNTGELFF. The CDR3 nucleotides are TGTGCCAGCAGTGAAGATTCTGGCGGGAACACCGGGGAGCTGTTTTTT. Based on the CDR3 plus reference TRBV2 and TRBJ2-2, the full variable domain is EPEVTQTPSHQVTQMGQEVILRCVPISNHLYFYWYRQILGQKVEFLVSFYNNEISEKSEIFDDQFSVERPDGSNFTLKIRSTKLEDSAMYFCASSEDSGGNTGELFFGEGSRLTVL.

This clonotype occurred a few times. The rearrangement joins TRBV6-6 to TRBJ2-7, with 7 bases fitting TRBD1. Trimming took 6 bases from V and 4 from J; bases not matched to a gene: 6. Germline CDR1 MNHNY, CDR2 SVGAGI (reference sequence). The CDR3 sequence is 13 residues long. Here the CDR3 DNA reads TGTGCCAGCAGAGAATCACAGGGGTACGAGCAGTACGTC. This translates into CASRESQGYEQYV.

In DNA, the CDR3 is TGTGCCAGCAGCCAAGACCGGGGGGGGGTTAAGGGCTACACCTTC. Amino acid sequence: CASSQDRGGVKGYTF. V gene TRBV3-1 combines with J gene TRBJ1-2; tentative D call: TRBD1 (5 bases). CDR3 length equals 15 residues. Per the germline V gene, CDR1 is LGHDT and CDR2 is YNNKEL (reference sequence). Trimming shortened V by 0 bases and J by 8 bases, and 16 bases separated the two germline ends.

This clonotype was seen at least ten times. The genes are TRBV3-1 and TRBJ1-4; tentatively, D is TRBD1 (5 bases). The CDR3 is 15 residues long. The ends were cut back, 0 bases at V and 5 bases at J, with 10 bases in the middle. Germline lookup yields CDR1 LGHDT and CDR2 YNNKEL (reference sequence). The chain's CDR3 is CASSQEWGLNEKLFF. The CDR3, as DNA: TGTGCCAGCAGCCAAGAGTGGGGGTTAAATGAAAAACTGTTTTTT.

This clonotype was detected a few times. The J gene is TRBJ2-2, the V gene TRBV7-2; 9 bases match TRBD1. V shed 5 bases and J 2 bases; nucleotides not matched to a gene: 6. Looked up from germline, CDR1 is SGHTA and CDR2 is FQGNSA. This CDR3 is 16 amino acids long. For the CDR3, the DNA is TGTGCCAGCAGCAAGTCACAGGGGGCAAACACCGGGGAGCTGTTTTTT. Residues: CASSKSQGANTGELFF.

In its sample, this clonotype was seen a few times. The chain combines TRBV6-2 or TRBV6-3 with TRBJ2-7; D may be TRBD2 (6 bases). The V gene lost 2 bases and the J gene lost 9 bases, with 20 bases spanning the gap. The CDR3 spans 15 residues. CDR1 MNHEY and CDR2 SVGEGT come from the germline V gene. In nucleotides, the CDR3 is TGTGCCAGCAGTTACCCGGGGGACCCGAAGACGGGGCAGTACTTC. The encoded protein is CASSYPGDPKTGQYF.

This clonotype appeared a single time. The gene calls are TRBV3-1 and TRBJ1-2; weak D call: TRBD1 (6 bases). With 4 bases removed from V and 3 bases from J, the gap between germline ends came to 15 bases. The CDR3 consists of 15 residues. In germline, CDR1 is LGHDT, CDR2 YNNKEL (reference sequence). The DNA of the CDR3 is TGTGCCAGCAGCCCACGGGGGGCAGAGGACTATGGCTACACCTTC. As protein: CASSPRGAEDYGYTF.

The V and J genes are TRBV30 and TRBJ2-1, with 11 bases matching TRBD2. The CDR3 is made up of 14 amino acids. Germline V gene data show CDR1 as GTSNPN and CDR2 as SVGIG (reference sequence). The V and J ends lost 3 bases and 15 bases, in that order; junction bases with no gene match: 13. The CDR3 reads CAWSLNPIAGGVFF. CDR3 bases: TGTGCCTGGAGCCTTAACCCTATAGCGGGAGGGGTGTTCTTC.

This clonotype was observed a handful of times. This chain uses TRBV6-1 with TRBJ2-3, with 9 bases lining up with TRBD2. Germline V gives CDR1 MNHNS, CDR2 SASEGT. The junction had 6 bases not matched to a gene; V was cut back by 5 bases and J by 0 bases. The CDR3 is 16 amino acids. The CDR3 nucleotides are TGTGCCAGCAGTCCGATGAGCGGGAGGAGCACAGATACGCAGTATTTT. Residues: CASSPMSGRSTDTQYF.

The CDR3 nucleotides read TGTGCCAGCAGCTTAGATCCCGCGGCGCAAGAGACCCAGTACTTC. This translates into CASSLDPAAQETQYF. The chain carries TRBV7-2 and TRBJ2-5, with D uncertain. Germline CDR1 SGHTA, CDR2 FQGNSA. The CDR3 has 15 amino acids. Deletions cut 1 base from V and 2 bases from J, with 11 bases between.

The rearrangement links TRBV5-4 to TRBJ2-5; D unresolved. This CDR3 region has 13 residues. V gave up 2 bases and J gave up 3 bases, with 8 bases separating them. Germline values: CDR1 SGHNT, CDR2 YYREEE (reference sequence). The CDR3 sequence is CASSFVGEETQYF. Written as DNA, the CDR3 is TGTGCCAGCAGCTTTGTCGGAGAAGAGACCCAGTACTTC.

The chain combines TRBV5-1 with TRBJ1-4; 10 bases fit TRBD1. J gave up 8 bases and V 4 bases, and 5 bases lay outside the gene matches. This CDR3 is built from 14 residues. CDR1 and CDR2 from the germline V gene are SGHRS and YFSETQ. The CDR3, as DNA: TGCGCCAGCAGCCGGGGGACAGGGGAAGAAAAACTGTTTTTT. This translates into CASSRGTGEEKLFF.

This clonotype appeared a few times. This chain links TRBV10-3 with TRBJ1-2; D may be TRBD1 (5 bases). CDR1 and CDR2 (germline): ENHRY, SYGVKD. The CDR3 extends over 13 amino acids. V was trimmed by 6 bases and J by 7 bases, leaving 15 bases between them. The CDR3 sequence: CAISRDLGPGYTF. The CDR3 nucleotides read TGTGCCATCAGCCGGGACCTTGGGCCTGGCTACACCTTC.

This chain joins TRBV11-3 and TRBJ1-1; no definite D call. The germline gives CDR1 SGHNT, CDR2 YENEEA. This CDR3 region has 14 residues. V dropped 1 base and J dropped 4 bases, with 10 bases sitting between them. DNA of the CDR3: TGTGCCAGCAGCTTAGGGCTCCGTCCCACTGAAGCTTTCTTT. This translates into CASSLGLRPTEAFF. The full variable domain, its missing parts supplied by reference TRBV11-3 and TRBJ1-1, is EAGVVQSPRYKIIEKKQPVAFWCNPISGHNTLYWYLQNLGQGPELLIRYENEEAVDDSQLPKDRFSAERLKGVDSTLKIQPAELGDSAVYLCASSLGLRPTEAFFGQGTRLTVV.

The chain recombines TRBV6-2 or TRBV6-3 with TRBJ2-1; 15 bases agree with TRBD2. V trimming: 2 bases; J trimming: 9 bases; junction bases outside the gene matches: 8. The CDR3 is 17 amino acids. Germline V gene data show CDR1 as MNHEY and CDR2 as SVGEGT. The CDR3 here is CASSYPGTSGRRGEQFF. CDR3 coding DNA: TGTGCCAGCAGTTACCCGGGGACTAGCGGGAGGCGAGGTGAGCAGTTCTTC.

The chain combines TRBV18 with TRBJ2-1; 7 nucleotides line up with TRBD2. CDR3 length equals 17 residues. CDR1 and CDR2 (germline): KGHSH, LQKENI. V was clipped by 2 bases and J by 3 bases; unmatched bases: 10. In DNA, the CDR3 is TGTGCCAGCTCACCAGGGCTAGCGGCTGGGTACTACAATGAGCAGTTCTTC. Its protein product is CASSPGLAAGYYNEQFF. The whole variable domain, filled in from reference TRBV18 and TRBJ2-1, reads NAGVMQNPRHLVRRRGQEARLRCSPMKGHSHVYWYRQLPEEGLKFMVYLQKENIIDESGMPKERFSAEFPKEGPSILRIQQVVRGDSAAYFCASSPGLAAGYYNEQFFGPGTRLTVL.

This clonotype has just a few counts. This chain uses TRBV5-4 with TRBJ2-3; D may be TRBD1 (6 bases). The germline V gene has CDR1 SGHNT and CDR2 YYREEE (reference sequence). The CDR3 totals 17 residues. The ends were cut back, 5 bases at V and 2 bases at J, with 21 bases in the middle. The CDR3 sequence: CASSRGTFQGTTDTQYF. The CDR3 region has the DNA TGTGCCAGCAGTCGAGGTACATTTCAGGGGACCACAGATACGCAGTATTTT.

This clonotype showed up just a few times. This chain uses TRBV5-1 with TRBJ2-1; D gene uncertain. The CDR3 is made up of 15 amino acids. The V gene's germline CDR1 is SGHRS and CDR2 YFSETQ. Trimming left V 0 bases short and J 2 bases short, with 9 bases between. Written as DNA, the CDR3 is TGCGCCAGCAGCTTGGAGTCAGGAACCTACAATGAGCAGTTCTTC. Protein sequence: CASSLESGTYNEQFF.

This chain uses TRBV12-3 or TRBV12-4 with TRBJ2-5; 7 bases map to TRBD2. With V trimmed by 6 bases and J by 5 bases, 9 bases remained unmatched. The CDR3 runs to 14 residues. In nucleotides, the CDR3 is TGTGCCAGCAGCAGAGCGGGGAGGGAGGAGACCCAGTACTTC. This gives the protein CASSRAGREETQYF.

This clonotype was recorded only once. The chain combines TRBV10-2 with TRBJ1-6; the D is unclear. In germline, CDR1 is WSHSY, CDR2 SAAADI. CDR3 length: 13 amino acids. The V end lost 3 bases, the J end lost 4 bases, and 4 bases lay between the germline ends. This CDR3 reads CASSEYYNSPLHF. The CDR3 DNA follows: TGCGCCAGCAGTGAATATTATAATTCACCCCTCCACTTT.

The sample holds many counts of this clonotype. The chain is built from TRBV10-3 and TRBJ1-1, with unresolved D. The germline gives CDR1 ENHRY, CDR2 SYGVKD. This CDR3 is built from 15 residues. Trimming stripped 0 bases from V and 4 bases from J, with 12 bases between. The CDR3 DNA reads TGTGCCATCAGTGAGTCCGCGGGCCTGGGCACTGAAGCTTTCTTT. Protein sequence: CAISESAGLGTEAFF.

The rearrangement joins TRBV7-9 to TRBJ2-7; 9 bases line up with TRBD1. CDR3 length: 13 amino acids. J was trimmed by 4 bases and V by 5 bases; bases with no gene match: 3. The V gene's germline CDR1 is SEHNR and CDR2 FQNEAQ (reference sequence). CDR3 nucleotides: TGTGCCAGCAGCCGGGGACAGGGATACGAGCAGTACTTC. This codes for CASSRGQGYEQYF. Full variable domain (remainder filled in from reference TRBV7-9 and TRBJ2-7): DTGVSQNPRHKITKRGQNVTFRCDPISEHNRLYWYRQTLGQGPEFLTYFQNEAQLEKSRLLSDRFSAERPKGSFSTLEIQRTEQGDSAMYLCASSRGQGYEQYFGPGTRLTVT.

V gene TRBV18 combines with J gene TRBJ2-5; D is unresolved. The CDR3 is 15 residues long. Trimming took off 5 bases at V and 5 bases at J, with 18 bases between the two ends. Germline values: CDR1 KGHSH, CDR2 LQKENI. This CDR3 reads CASSTTMSRGETQYF. In DNA form, the CDR3 reads TGTGCCAGCTCAACCACTATGTCACGTGGGGAGACCCAGTACTTC. The full variable domain, its missing parts supplied by reference TRBV18 and TRBJ2-5, is NAGVMQNPRHLVRRRGQEARLRCSPMKGHSHVYWYRQLPEEGLKFMVYLQKENIIDESGMPKERFSAEFPKEGPSILRIQQVVRGDSAAYFCASSTTMSRGETQYFGPGTRLLVL.

The chain couples TRBV12-3 or TRBV12-4 to TRBJ1-2; possible D gene TRBD1, 5 bases. CDR3 size: 13 residues. V was shortened by 3 bases and J by 4 bases, with 9 bases between the two germline ends. The CDR3 loop reads CASSFRDLYGYTF. CDR3 DNA sequence: TGTGCCAGCAGTTTTAGGGACCTCTATGGCTACACCTTC.

The chain is built from TRBV12-3 or TRBV12-4 and TRBJ1-3; D is undetermined. V was clipped by 2 bases and J by 3 bases, with 8 bases between them. This CDR3 comprises 14 residues. The CDR3 spells CASSLMGGGNTIYF. The CDR3 DNA sequence: TGTGCCAGCAGTTTAATGGGAGGTGGAAACACCATATATTTT.

The gene calls are TRBV9 and TRBJ2-2; D gene unclear. This CDR3 has 15 amino acids. The V gene's germline CDR1 is SGDLS and CDR2 YYNGEE. Trimming left V 0 bases short and J 5 bases short, with 11 bases between. CDR3 sequence: CASSVVSSETGELFF. The CDR3 DNA follows: TGTGCCAGCAGCGTAGTCTCTAGTGAGACCGGGGAGCTGTTTTTT.

The chain couples TRBV20-1 to TRBJ1-5; 8 bases are a match to TRBD1. Per germline, CDR1 DFQATT and CDR2 SNEGSKA (reference sequence). The CDR3 consists of 14 residues. The junction had 10 bases not matched to a gene; V was cut back by 0 bases and J by 12 bases. The CDR3 coding sequence is TGCAGTGCTAGAGACCCCGGGACAGGAGCCTTCCAGCATTTT. Amino acids: CSARDPGTGAFQHF.